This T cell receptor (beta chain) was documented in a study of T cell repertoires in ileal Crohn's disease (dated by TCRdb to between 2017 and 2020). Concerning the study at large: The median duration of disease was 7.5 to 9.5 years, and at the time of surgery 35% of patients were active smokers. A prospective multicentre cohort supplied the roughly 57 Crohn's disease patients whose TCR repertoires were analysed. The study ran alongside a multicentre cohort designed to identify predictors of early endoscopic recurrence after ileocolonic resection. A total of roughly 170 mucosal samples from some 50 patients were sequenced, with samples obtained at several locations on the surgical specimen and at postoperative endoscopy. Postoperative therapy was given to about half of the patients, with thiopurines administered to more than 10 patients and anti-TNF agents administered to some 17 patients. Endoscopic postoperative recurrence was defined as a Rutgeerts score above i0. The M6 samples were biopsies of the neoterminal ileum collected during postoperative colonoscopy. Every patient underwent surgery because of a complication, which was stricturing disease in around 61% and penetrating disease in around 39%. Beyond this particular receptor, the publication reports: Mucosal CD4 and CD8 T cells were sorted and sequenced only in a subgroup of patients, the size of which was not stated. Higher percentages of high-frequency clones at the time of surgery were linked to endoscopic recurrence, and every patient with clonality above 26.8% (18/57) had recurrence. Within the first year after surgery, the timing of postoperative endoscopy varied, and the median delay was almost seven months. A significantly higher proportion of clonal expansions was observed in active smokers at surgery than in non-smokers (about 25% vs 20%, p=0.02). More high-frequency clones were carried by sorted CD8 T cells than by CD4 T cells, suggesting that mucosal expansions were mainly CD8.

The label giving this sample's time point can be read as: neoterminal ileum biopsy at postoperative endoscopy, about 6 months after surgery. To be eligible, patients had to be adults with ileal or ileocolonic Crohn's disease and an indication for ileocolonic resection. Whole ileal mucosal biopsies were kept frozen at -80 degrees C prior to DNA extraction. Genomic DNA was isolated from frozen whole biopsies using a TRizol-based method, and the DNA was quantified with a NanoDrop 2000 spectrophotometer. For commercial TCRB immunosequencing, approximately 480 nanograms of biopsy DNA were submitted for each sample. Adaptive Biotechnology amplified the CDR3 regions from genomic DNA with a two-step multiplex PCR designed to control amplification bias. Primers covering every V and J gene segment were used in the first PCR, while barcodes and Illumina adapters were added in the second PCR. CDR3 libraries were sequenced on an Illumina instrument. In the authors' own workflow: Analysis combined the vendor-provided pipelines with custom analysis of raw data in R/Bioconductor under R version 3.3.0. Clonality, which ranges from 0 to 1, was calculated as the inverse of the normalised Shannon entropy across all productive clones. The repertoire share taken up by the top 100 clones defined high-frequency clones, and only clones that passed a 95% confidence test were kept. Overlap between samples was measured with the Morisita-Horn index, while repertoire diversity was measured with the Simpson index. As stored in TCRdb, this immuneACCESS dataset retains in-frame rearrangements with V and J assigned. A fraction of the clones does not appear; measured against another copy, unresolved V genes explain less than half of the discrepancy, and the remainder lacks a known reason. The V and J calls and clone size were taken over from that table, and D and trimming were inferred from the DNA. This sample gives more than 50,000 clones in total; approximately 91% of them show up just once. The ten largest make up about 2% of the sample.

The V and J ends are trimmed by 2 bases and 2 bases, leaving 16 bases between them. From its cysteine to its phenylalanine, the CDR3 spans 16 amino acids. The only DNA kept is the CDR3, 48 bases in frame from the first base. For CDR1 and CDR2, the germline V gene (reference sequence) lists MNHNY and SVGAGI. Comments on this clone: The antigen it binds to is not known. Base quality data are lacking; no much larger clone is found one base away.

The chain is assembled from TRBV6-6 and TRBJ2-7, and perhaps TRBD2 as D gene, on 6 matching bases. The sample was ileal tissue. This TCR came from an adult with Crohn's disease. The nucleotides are TGTGCCAGCAGTTACCCCCTAGCGCTAGGGACCTACGAGCAGTACTTC. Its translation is CASSYPLALGTYEQYF.